This passage covers 23 T cell receptor beta chains from one sample sequenced in a study of identical twins. TCRdb redid the calling of the 5' RACE reads with MiXCR, one entry per CDR3 protein. The sample records about 430,000 distinct CDR3 sequences, under 20% being singletons. Material for sequencing was naive T cells sorted from blood. These receptors were obtained from a man aged 45-65 years in good health.

The chain employs TRBV18 and TRBJ2-3; 8 bases line up with TRBD2. CDR3 size: 15 residues. Per germline, CDR1 KGHSH and CDR2 LQKENI. With V trimmed by 3 bases and J by 10 bases, 12 bases remained unmatched. Here the CDR3 DNA reads TGTGCCAGCTCACCCGGCCGAGCGGGGGACAAAGCGCAGTATTTT. Protein product: CASSPGRAGDKAQYF.

This clonotype was detected many times. One end of the junction does not line up with germline, which may come from a read error. The rearrangement uses TRBV12-3 or TRBV12-4 and TRBJ2-7; D perhaps matches TRBD1 (6 bases). The CDR3 is made up of 13 amino acids. As DNA, the CDR3 is TGCGCCAGCAGCTTGGACAGATCCTACGAGCAGTACTTC. Protein product: CASSLDRSYEQYF.

The chain has TRBV12-3 or TRBV12-4 and TRBJ2-7; D remains unclear. This CDR3 contains 12 residues. V was shortened by 5 bases and J by 11 bases, with 16 bases between the two germline ends. The CDR3 loop reads CASSGRGQAKYF. CDR3 bases: TGTGCCAGCAGTGGCCGCGGCCAAGCGAAGTACTTC.

V usage is TRBV7-2 and J usage is TRBJ2-5, with TRBD2 matching over 8 bases. This CDR3 is 15 amino acids long. Germline V gene lookup returns CDR1 SGHTA and CDR2 FQGNSA. V lost 3 bases and J lost 4; bases outside the gene matches: 7. The CDR3, as DNA: TGTGCCAGCAGCTTGTCGGGGGGGCGCTCAGAGACCCAGTACTTC. It codes for CASSLSGGRSETQYF.

The rearrangement uses TRBV5-1 and TRBJ2-7; D call uncertain. With 4 bases removed from V and 6 bases from J, the gap between germline ends came to 17 bases. Germline V gene lookup returns CDR1 SGHRS and CDR2 YFSETQ. The CDR3 runs 14 residues. Here the CDR3 reads CASSIYEQAGEQYF. CDR3 sequence (DNA): TGCGCCAGCAGCATTTATGAACAAGCTGGCGAGCAGTACTTC. Filled out from reference TRBV5-1 and TRBJ2-7, the complete variable domain reads KAGVTQTPRYLIKTRGQQVTLSCSPISGHRSVSWYQQTPGQGLQFLFEYFSETQRNKGNFPGRFSGRQFSNSRSEMNVSTLELGDSALYLCASSIYEQAGEQYFGPGTRLTVT.

This clonotype has at least ten counts. The V and J genes are TRBV5-1 and TRBJ2-1, with 9 bases matching TRBD1. V shed 3 bases and J 2 bases; nucleotides not matched to a gene: 18. The CDR3 spans 20 residues. Per the germline V gene, CDR1 is SGHRS and CDR2 is YFSETQ. The CDR3 DNA reads TGCGCCAGCAGCTACCGGGACAGGGAAGTTTGGGGGAACCCCTACAATGAGCAGTTCTTC. It specifies CASSYRDREVWGNPYNEQFF. Supplemented by reference TRBV5-1 and TRBJ2-1, the full variable domain reads KAGVTQTPRYLIKTRGQQVTLSCSPISGHRSVSWYQQTPGQGLQFLFEYFSETQRNKGNFPGRFSGRQFSNSRSEMNVSTLELGDSALYLCASSYRDREVWGNPYNEQFFGPGTRLTVL.

Regarding this clonotype: Being one base from a much bigger clone, this may be a read error. CDR3 bases: TGCGCCAACAGCTTAGCGGGGGGGATCGAAGAGACCCAGTACTTC. Amino acids: CANSLAGGIEETQYF. J is TRBJ2-5 and V is TRBV5-1; 11 nucleotides agree with TRBD2. CDR3 length: 15 residues. The V gene's germline CDR1 is SGHRS and CDR2 YFSETQ.

A few counts support this clonotype. The chain has TRBV6-1 and TRBJ1-2; 8 bases map to TRBD1. Per germline, CDR1 MNHNS and CDR2 SASEGT. The length of the CDR3 is 14 residues. Unmatched junction bases numbered 3, after V lost 4 bases and J lost 2 bases. CDR3 sequence: CASSGWTGNYGYTF. CDR3 nucleotides: TGTGCCAGCAGTGGGTGGACAGGGAACTATGGCTACACCTTC.

This clonotype was found many times. The V and J genes are TRBV5-1 and TRBJ2-3; the match to TRBD1 covers 8 bases. With V trimmed by 2 bases and J by 4 bases, 9 bases remained unmatched. Germline loops: CDR1 SGHRS, CDR2 YFSETQ. This CDR3 is built from 16 residues. The CDR3 DNA follows: TGCGCCAGCAGCTTTCTCACTGGACAGGGATCAGATACGCAGTATTTT. It is translated as CASSFLTGQGSDTQYF.

The table lists this clonotype with many counts. V is TRBV12-3 or TRBV12-4 and J is TRBJ2-7; tentative D call: TRBD1 (5 bases). Trimming stripped 3 bases from V and 3 bases from J, with 9 bases between. The CDR3 runs to 13 residues. CDR3 sequence: CASSLSTGYEQYF. CDR3 DNA sequence: TGTGCCAGCAGTTTGTCAACAGGCTACGAGCAGTACTTC.

This chain joins TRBV6-2 or TRBV6-3 and TRBJ2-1; 8 bases map to TRBD2. Looked up from germline, CDR1 is MNHEY and CDR2 is SVGEGT. The CDR3 length is 13 residues. V lost 7 bases and J lost 9; bases outside the gene matches: 8. The chain's CDR3 is CASKRLAISEQFF. CDR3 nucleotide sequence: TGTGCCAGCAAGAGACTAGCGATAAGTGAGCAGTTCTTC.

The chain uses TRBV12-3 or TRBV12-4 and TRBJ1-3; 7 nucleotides align to TRBD1. This CDR3 is built from 18 residues. V was clipped by 6 bases and J by 1 base; unmatched bases: 15. DNA of the CDR3: TGTGCCAGCAGCCTACGGGTGGCAGGGGGATATTCTGGAAACACCATATATTTT. It encodes CASSLRVAGGYSGNTIYF.

There are many counts of this clonotype. V gene TRBV7-9 combines with J gene TRBJ2-7; D might be TRBD2 (6 bases). The CDR3 consists of 14 residues. Germline CDR1 and CDR2: SEHNR and FQNEAQ (reference sequence). V was shortened by 5 bases and J by 6 bases, with 17 bases between the two germline ends. The CDR3: CASSHPGGYGEQYF. CDR3 DNA: TGTGCCAGCAGCCACCCCGGAGGGTACGGCGAGCAGTACTTC.

This clonotype was detected only a few times. The gene calls are TRBV4-3 and TRBJ1-2; 11 positions match TRBD1. The V segment lost 0 bases and the J segment 5 bases; nucleotides outside the gene matches: 2. The CDR3 spans 15 residues. Germline assignment: CDR1 LGHNA and CDR2 YSLEER. As DNA, the CDR3 is TGCGCCAGCAGCCAAGATGGGACAGGGGGGTATGGCTACACCTTC. This sequence encodes CASSQDGTGGYGYTF.

This clonotype was seen more than once but under ten times. The rearrangement uses TRBV27 and TRBJ1-1, with D possibly being TRBD1 (6 bases). The CDR3 loop spans 13 amino acids. V was shortened by 0 bases and J by 10 bases, with 12 bases between the two germline ends. CDR1 and CDR2 (germline): MNHEY, SMNVEV (reference sequence). CDR3 sequence (DNA): TGTGCCAGCAGTTTATCCGAGGGGGGAACAGCTTTCTTT. Translated: CASSLSEGGTAFF.

This clonotype was counted many times. The chain uses TRBV6-5 and TRBJ2-1, with D tentatively TRBD1 (7 bases). Trimming stripped 5 bases from V and 2 bases from J, with 13 bases between. This CDR3 has 15 residues. Germline V lookup: CDR1 MNHEY, CDR2 SVGAGI. The CDR3 region has the DNA TGTGCCAGCAGTCTACAGGGGACTGCCTACAATGAGCAGTTCTTC. It codes for CASSLQGTAYNEQFF.

The V gene is TRBV10-3, the J gene TRBJ2-4; no clear D. CDR1 and CDR2 (germline): ENHRY, SYGVKD. The CDR3 contains 14 residues. Deletions cut 4 bases from V and 1 base from J, with 8 bases between. The CDR3 region is CAISGPEAKNIQYF. For the CDR3, the DNA is TGTGCCATCAGTGGACCGGAGGCCAAAAACATTCAGTACTTC.

This clonotype was picked up one time. The chain combines TRBV11-2 with TRBJ2-7, with a tentative D call TRBD2 (5 bases). With 1 base removed from V and 7 bases from J, the gap between germline ends came to 8 bases. The V gene's germline CDR1 is SGHAT and CDR2 FQNNGV. CDR3 length: 12 residues. The CDR3 spells CASSLGEGEQYF. CDR3 DNA sequence: TGTGCCAGCAGCTTAGGTGAGGGAGAGCAGTACTTC.

This clonotype was found a few times. This chain connects TRBV5-5 to TRBJ2-5, with a tentative D call TRBD1 (5 bases). V gave up 7 bases and J gave up 2 bases, with 12 bases separating them. CDR1 is SGHKS, CDR2 YYEKEE, per germline (reference sequence). CDR3 length equals 13 residues. The CDR3 DNA reads TGTGCCAGCGTTCAGGGTACGCAAGAGACCCAGTACTTC. Translating it yields CASVQGTQETQYF. Full variable domain (remainder filled in from reference TRBV5-5 and TRBJ2-5): DAGVTQSPTHLIKTRGQQVTLRCSPISGHKSVSWYQQVLGQGPQFIFQYYEKEERGRGNFPDRFSARQFPNYSSELNVNALLLGDSALYLCASVQGTQETQYFGPGTRLLVL.

The J gene is TRBJ1-6, the V gene TRBV7-2, with D possibly TRBD1 on 5 matching bases. V lost 2 bases and J lost 4, with 9 bases in between. The CDR3 has 15 amino acids. Germline V CDR1 and CDR2: SGHTA, FQGNSA. CDR3 amino acids: CASSLPPGYNSPLHF. The CDR3 coding sequence is TGTGCCAGCAGCTTACCTCCAGGGTATAATTCACCCCTCCACTTT.

This clonotype has more than one count but fewer than ten. The V and J genes are TRBV29-1 and TRBJ1-1, with D unclear. This CDR3 spans 14 amino acids. Trimming left V 1 base short and J 1 base short, with 10 bases between. CDR1 SQVTM and CDR2 ANQGSEA come from the germline V gene. The CDR3 here is CSVEGQRWNTEAFF. CDR3 bases: TGCAGCGTTGAAGGCCAGAGGTGGAACACTGAAGCTTTCTTT.

The genes are TRBV6-1 and TRBJ1-5; D call uncertain. CDR3 size: 14 residues. V lost 5 bases and J lost 1, with 9 bases in between. Per germline, CDR1 MNHNS and CDR2 SASEGT. The CDR3 coding sequence is TGTGCCAGCAGTCCCACACCGAGCAATCAGCCCCAGCATTTT. It specifies CASSPTPSNQPQHF.

The V gene is TRBV7-9, the J gene TRBJ1-4; 9 bases match TRBD1. V lost 2 bases, J lost 5 bases, and 6 bases stayed unmatched. The CDR3 is 16 amino acids. The germline V gene has CDR1 SEHNR and CDR2 FQNEAQ (reference sequence). The chain's CDR3 is CASSLTAGTGNEKLFF. DNA for the CDR3: TGTGCCAGCAGCTTAACGGCCGGGACAGGGAATGAAAAACTGTTTTTT.